The clone carrying this TCR beta chain showed up many times. The antigen is unknown. These data are taken from a study of T cell repertoires in cytomegalovirus infection. Study overall: Public TCR beta signatures marked donors with CMV infection and the matching HLA. Study results and caveats: Summed public TCR beta family frequency identified CMV carriers bearing the relevant HLA. What dominated the ex vivo response were HLA-C-restricted CMV-specific TCR beta clonotypes.

TCRdb used MiXCR to reprocess the reads, holding one entry per CDR3 protein. The sample has 100,000 to 150,000 distinct CDR3 sequences; roughly 9% are singletons. There are 13 residues in the CDR3. V trimming: 5 bases; J trimming: 1 base; junction bases outside the gene matches: 4. From germline, CDR1 is SQVTM and CDR2 ANQGSEA. The sequenced sample was PBMCs. The TCR sequence derives from a human donor in good health (CMV status not recorded). Some clones in this sample may be carry-over from other donors' samples. The V and J genes are TRBV29-1 and TRBJ2-5; 7 nucleotides agree with TRBD2. CDR3 loop: CSVPGGSQETQYF. The CDR3 DNA follows: TGCAGCGTTCCGGGCGGGAGCCAAGAGACCCAGTACTTC.